The rows below give T cell receptor beta chains drawn from one sample of a study of blood T cell repertoires in COVID-19. Profiled with immunoSEQ multiplex PCR; TCRdb holds only in-frame clones, not every one. The repertoire includes about 220,000 clones, 83% of them detected once, and roughly 2.6% sits in the top ten. Sequencing was carried out using peripheral blood. The receptors stem from a woman in her thirties or forties with active or convalescent COVID-19. The CDR3 runs from the conserved cysteine through the conserved F or W. D genes are given only for firm matches. Clone size, where shown, is once, few, many, or a class for clones that have expanded.

size: -
V: TRBV28
D: TRBD1
CDR3: CASSLGRGPLLYGYTF

size: -
V: TRBV2
D: -
CDR3: CASSEWTSNTGELFF

size: -
V: TRBV2
D: -
CDR3: CASSGYTLDEQFF

size: -
V: TRBV3-1/TRBV3-2
D: -
CDR3: CASSQDGEGYYGYTF

size: -
V: TRBV19
D: TRBD1
CDR3: CASSEGDRVSEQFF

size: -
V: TRBV18
D: -
CDR3: CASSPPTDLEQFF

size: -
V: TRBV25-1
D: TRBD2
CDR3: CASSGGGGTGELFF

size: -
V: TRBV27
D: -
CDR3: CASSLEGYSNQPQHF

size: once
V: TRBV6-1
D: TRBD1
CDR3: CASSAYRGMYSYEQYF

size: -
V: TRBV6-4
D: TRBD1
CDR3: CASRDPVKGQGSYEQYF

size: -
V: TRBV7-9
D: -
CDR3: CASSLGQDTNQPQHF

size: few
V: TRBV5-1
D: -
CDR3: CASSPELGTLYEQYF

size: -
V: TRBV13
D: -
CDR3: CASSLLQRGSDYEQYF

size: -
V: TRBV18
D: -
CDR3: CASSPGQVTDTQYF

size: -
V: TRBV19
D: -
CDR3: CASSIQGANQPQHF

size: -
V: TRBV25-1
D: -
CDR3: CASSLAPDTQYF

size: -
V: TRBV6-6
D: -
CDR3: CASSNGGSGYTF

size: -
V: TRBV6-2/TRBV6-3
D: -
CDR3: CASSYRTEAFF

size: once
V: TRBV5-1
D: TRBD1
CDR3: CASSLAGQYTGELFF

size: few
V: TRBV5-1
D: -
CDR3: CASSAGQASGNTIYF

size: -
V: TRBV18
D: TRBD1
CDR3: CASSPSGGDQPQHF

size: -
V: TRBV11-2
D: -
CDR3: CASSQRGGGGEKLFF

size: once
V: TRBV7-8
D: -
CDR3: CASSPGSNYGYTF

size: -
V: TRBV10-3
D: -
CDR3: CAIQGGEGTDTQYF

size: -
V: TRBV29-1
D: TRBD2
CDR3: CSVARETNTGELFF

size: -
V: TRBV3-1/TRBV3-2
D: -
CDR3: CASSQDPLSNQPQHF

size: -
V: TRBV13
D: TRBD1
CDR3: CASRDRGRWEQYF

size: few
V: TRBV19
D: TRBD1
CDR3: CASSPDRGSNQPQHF

size: -
V: TRBV11-3
D: -
CDR3: CASSPTGFMNTEAFF

size: -
V: TRBV28
D: TRBD1
CDR3: CASSLTGDNSPLHF

size: -
V: TRBV4-2
D: -
CDR3: CASSQDLVGSTYQPQHF

size: once
V: TRBV7-3
D: -
CDR3: CASSADSQGYNEQFF

size: -
V: TRBV25-1
D: -
CDR3: CASSEPGFNEQYF

size: once
V: TRBV5-8
D: TRBD1
CDR3: CASSSGSWEGQGSTYEQYF

size: -
V: TRBV19
D: -
CDR3: CASSIAGENYGYTF

size: -
V: TRBV5-6
D: TRBD1
CDR3: CASSRIDRAGTEAFF

size: -
V: TRBV24-1
D: -
CDR3: CATSDSSTGFKPQHF

size: -
V: TRBV29-1
D: -
CDR3: CSVGSAGGTEAFF

size: -
V: TRBV18
D: -
CDR3: CASSPVTYEQYF

size: -
V: TRBV4-1
D: -
CDR3: CASSPRVAFYGYTF

size: -
V: TRBV28
D: -
CDR3: CASSLVGGTEAFF

size: -
V: TRBV20-1
D: -
CDR3: CSATDSYTEAFF

size: -
V: TRBV19
D: -
CDR3: CASTEGHMNTEAFF

size: -
V: TRBV29-1
D: TRBD1
CDR3: CSVGDSSSGNTIYF

size: -
V: TRBV5-5
D: TRBD1
CDR3: CASSLALGDSTYEQYF

size: -
V: TRBV5-1
D: TRBD2
CDR3: CASSRGGPSYNEQFF

size: -
V: TRBV7-9
D: TRBD1
CDR3: CAGGTGGTGELFF

size: -
V: TRBV29-1
D: TRBD1
CDR3: CSGNRGRGSTDTQYF

size: -
V: TRBV5-8
D: TRBD1
CDR3: CASSPGTANNEKLFF

size: -
V: TRBV2
D: -
CDR3: CASRLMSGYEQYF

size: -
V: TRBV7-9
D: -
CDR3: CASSPGPRVNTEAFF

size: -
V: TRBV10-3
D: -
CDR3: CAISLGENTEAFF

size: few
V: TRBV4-3
D: -
CDR3: CASSQEQGGEQYF